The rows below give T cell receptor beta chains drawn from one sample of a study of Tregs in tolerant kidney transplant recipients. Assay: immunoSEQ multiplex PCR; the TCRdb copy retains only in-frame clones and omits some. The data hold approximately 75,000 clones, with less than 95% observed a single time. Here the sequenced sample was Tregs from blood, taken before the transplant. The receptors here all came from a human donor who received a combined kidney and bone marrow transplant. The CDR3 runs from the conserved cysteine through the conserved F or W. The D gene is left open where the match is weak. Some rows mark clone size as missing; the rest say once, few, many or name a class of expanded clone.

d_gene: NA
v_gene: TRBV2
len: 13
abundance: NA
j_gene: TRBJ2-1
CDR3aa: CASSSDRYNEQFF
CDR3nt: TGTGCCAGCAGTAGTGACAGGTACAATGAGCAGTTCTTC

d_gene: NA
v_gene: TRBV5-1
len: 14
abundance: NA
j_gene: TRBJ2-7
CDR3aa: CASSLRAQSYEQYF
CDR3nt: TGCGCCAGCAGCTTGCGGGCACAGTCCTACGAGCAGTACTTC

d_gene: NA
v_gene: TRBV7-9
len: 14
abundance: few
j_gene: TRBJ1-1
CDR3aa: CASSWPTENTEAFF
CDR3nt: TGTGCCAGCAGCTGGCCGACAGAGAACACTGAAGCTTTCTTT

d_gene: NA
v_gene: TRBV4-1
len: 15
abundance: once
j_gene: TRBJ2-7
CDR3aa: CASSLSGPSSYEQYF
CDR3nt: TGCGCCAGCAGCCTCAGCGGACCCAGCTCCTACGAGCAGTACTTC

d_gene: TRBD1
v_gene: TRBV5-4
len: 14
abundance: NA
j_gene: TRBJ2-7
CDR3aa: CASSPGQNSYEQYF
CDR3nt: TGTGCCAGCAGCCCGGGACAGAACTCCTACGAGCAGTACTTC

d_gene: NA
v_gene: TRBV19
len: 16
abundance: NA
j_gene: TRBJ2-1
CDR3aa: CASSRLTSEAYNEQFF
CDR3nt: TGTGCCAGTAGTCGCCTGACTAGTGAAGCCTACAATGAGCAGTTCTTC

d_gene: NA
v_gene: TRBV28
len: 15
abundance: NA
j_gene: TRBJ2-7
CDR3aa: CASSFAGGGPYEQYF
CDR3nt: TGTGCCAGCAGTTTTGCTGGGGGGGGCCCCTACGAGCAGTACTTC

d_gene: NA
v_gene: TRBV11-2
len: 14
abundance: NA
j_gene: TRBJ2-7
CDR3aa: CASSLGGKSYEQYF
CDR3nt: TGTGCCAGCAGCTTGGGCGGGAAGTCCTACGAGCAGTACTTC

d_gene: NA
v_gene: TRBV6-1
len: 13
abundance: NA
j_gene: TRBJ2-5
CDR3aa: CASSGTLQETQYF
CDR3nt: TGTGCCAGCAGTGGTACTCTCCAAGAGACCCAGTACTTC

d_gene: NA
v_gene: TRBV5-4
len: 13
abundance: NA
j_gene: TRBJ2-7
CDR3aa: CASSLDGILGQYF
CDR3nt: TGTGCCAGCAGCTTGGATGGGATCCTCGGGCAGTACTTC

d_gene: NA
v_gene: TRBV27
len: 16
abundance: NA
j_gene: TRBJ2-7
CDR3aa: CASSFGMVAGPYEQYF
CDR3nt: TGTGCCAGCAGTTTTGGAATGGTCGCCGGGCCCTACGAGCAGTACTTC

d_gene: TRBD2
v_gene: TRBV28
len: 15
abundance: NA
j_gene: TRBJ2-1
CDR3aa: CASSFPGLDPNEQFF
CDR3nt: TGTGCCAGCAGCTTTCCGGGACTAGATCCCAATGAGCAGTTCTTC

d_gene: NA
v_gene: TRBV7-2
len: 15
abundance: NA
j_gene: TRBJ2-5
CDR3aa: CASSYDGMTQETQYF
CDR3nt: TGTGCCAGCTCTTATGACGGAATGACCCAAGAGACCCAGTACTTC

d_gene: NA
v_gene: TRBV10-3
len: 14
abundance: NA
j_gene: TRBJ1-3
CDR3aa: CAISESLTGNTIYF
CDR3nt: TGTGCCATCAGTGAGTCTTTAACTGGAAACACCATATATTTT

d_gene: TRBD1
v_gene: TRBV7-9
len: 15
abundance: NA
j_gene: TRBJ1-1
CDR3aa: CASSLRGRKNTEAFF
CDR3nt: TGTGCCAGCAGCTTAAGGGGGCGCAAGAACACTGAAGCTTTCTTT

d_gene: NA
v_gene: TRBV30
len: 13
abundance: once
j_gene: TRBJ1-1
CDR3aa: CAWKGQLNTEAFF
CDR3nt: TGTGCCTGGAAGGGTCAGCTGAACACTGAAGCTTTCTTT

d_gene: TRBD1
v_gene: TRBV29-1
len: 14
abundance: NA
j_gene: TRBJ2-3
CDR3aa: CSGYGTGGTDTQYF
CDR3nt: TGCAGCGGGTACGGGACAGGAGGGACAGATACGCAGTATTTT

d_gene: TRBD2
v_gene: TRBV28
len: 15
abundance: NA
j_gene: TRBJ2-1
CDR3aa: CASSFSGRAYNEQFF
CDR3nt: TGTGCCAGCAGTTTTAGCGGGAGGGCCTACAATGAGCAGTTCTTC

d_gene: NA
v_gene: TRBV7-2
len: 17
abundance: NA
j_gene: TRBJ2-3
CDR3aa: CVSSLMASGTGGDTQYF
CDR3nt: TGTGTCAGCAGCTTAATGGCTAGCGGGACAGGCGGAGATACGCAGTATTTT

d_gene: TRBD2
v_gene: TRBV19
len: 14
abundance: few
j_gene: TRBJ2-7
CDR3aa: CASSIREGPGEQYF
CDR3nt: TGTGCCAGTAGTATCCGGGAGGGCCCGGGGGAGCAGTACTTC

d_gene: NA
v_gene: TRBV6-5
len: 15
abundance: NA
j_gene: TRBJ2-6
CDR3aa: CASSSQGLGANVLTF
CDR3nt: TGTGCCAGCAGTTCCCAGGGGCTGGGGGCCAACGTCCTGACTTTC

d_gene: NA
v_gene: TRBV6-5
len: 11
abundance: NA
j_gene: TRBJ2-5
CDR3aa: CASSFQETQYF
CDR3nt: TGTGCCAGCAGTTTCCAAGAGACCCAGTACTTC

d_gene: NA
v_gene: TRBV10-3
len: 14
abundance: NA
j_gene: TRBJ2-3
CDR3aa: CAISPPTGTDTQYF
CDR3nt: TGTGCCATCAGTCCGCCTACGGGCACAGATACGCAGTATTTT

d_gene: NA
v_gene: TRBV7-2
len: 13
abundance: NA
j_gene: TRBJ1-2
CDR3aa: CASSPDKNYGYTF
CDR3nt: TGTGCCAGCAGCCCCGACAAGAACTATGGCTACACCTTC

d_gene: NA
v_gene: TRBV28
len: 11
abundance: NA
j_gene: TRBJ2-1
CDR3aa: CASTINNEQFF
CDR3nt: TGTGCCAGCACTATTAATAATGAGCAGTTCTTC

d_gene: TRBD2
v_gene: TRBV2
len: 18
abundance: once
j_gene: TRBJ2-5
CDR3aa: CASSEWISGRVGRETQYF
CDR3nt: TGTGCCAGCAGTGAGTGGATTAGCGGGAGAGTTGGGCGAGAGACCCAGTACTTC

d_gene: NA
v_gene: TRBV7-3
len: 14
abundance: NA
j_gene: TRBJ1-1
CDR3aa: CASAWERMNTEAFF
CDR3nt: TGTGCCAGCGCCTGGGAAAGGATGAACACTGAAGCTTTCTTT

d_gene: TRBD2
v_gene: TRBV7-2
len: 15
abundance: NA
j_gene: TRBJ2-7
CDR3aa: CASSLALTSPFEQYF
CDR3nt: TGTGCCAGCAGCTTAGCGTTGACTAGCCCCTTCGAGCAGTACTTC

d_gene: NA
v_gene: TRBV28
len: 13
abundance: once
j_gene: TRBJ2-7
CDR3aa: CASSPPGLYEQYF
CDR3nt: TGTGCCAGCAGCCCGCCGGGTCTCTACGAGCAGTACTTC